These 30 T cell receptor beta chains were all obtained from the same sample, sequenced in a study of blood T cell repertoires in COVID-19. Clones were sequenced by immunoSEQ multiplex PCR, and TCRdb holds only the in-frame ones, with some missing. The data show fewer than 110,000 clones, about 88% seen once. The source material was peripheral blood. The receptors were sampled from a human donor in a cohort sampled during active COVID-19.

The rearrangement links TRBV7-9 to TRBJ1-4, with 9 bases aligning to TRBD1. The CDR3 is made up of 14 amino acids. V shed 1 base and J 6 bases; nucleotides not matched to a gene: 0. Germline V lookup: CDR1 SEHNR, CDR2 FQNEAQ (reference sequence). This CDR3 reads CASSLGTGDEKLFF. DNA of the CDR3: TGTGCCAGCAGCTTAGGGACAGGGGATGAAAAACTGTTTTTT.

The chain carries TRBV7-8 and TRBJ2-7, with TRBD2 as a possible D gene (5 bases). Trimming removed 2 bases at V and 3 bases at J, with 11 bases between. The CDR3 spans 14 residues. Germline lookup yields CDR1 SGHVS and CDR2 FQNEAQ. The CDR3 region is CASSLWRADYEQYF. In nucleotides, the CDR3 is TGTGCCAGCAGCTTATGGCGAGCGGACTACGAGCAGTACTTC.

The CDR3 DNA reads TGTGCCAGTAGTTGGGCCGCGGGGACAGGGTGGAACACTGAAGCTTTCTTT. Protein product: CASSWAAGTGWNTEAFF. The chain carries TRBV19 and TRBJ1-1; TRBD1 aligns across 9 bases. J gave up 1 base and V 5 bases, and 11 bases lay outside the gene matches. This CDR3 region has 17 residues. CDR1 and CDR2 (germline): LNHDA, SQIVND (reference sequence). The whole variable domain, filled in from reference TRBV19 and TRBJ1-1, reads DGGITQSPKYLFRKEGQNVTLSCEQNLNHDAMYWYRQDPGQGLRLIYYSQIVNDFQKGDIAEGYSVSREKKESFPLTVTSAQKNPTAFYLCASSWAAGTGWNTEAFFGQGTRLTVV.

The chain uses TRBV5-8 and TRBJ2-3; the D gene is possibly TRBD2 (5 bases). Germline lookup yields CDR1 SGHTS and CDR2 YDEGEE. The V and J ends lost 1 base and 4 bases respectively, with 7 bases between them. There are 13 residues in the CDR3. CDR3 sequence (DNA): TGTGCCAGCAGCTTGACTAGAGCAGATACGCAGTATTTT. Translating gives CASSLTRADTQYF.

This clone has just a few counts. This chain links TRBV5-4 with TRBJ2-5, with D perhaps TRBD2 (5 bases). Trimming removed 0 bases from V and 1 base from J, with 10 bases in between. The CDR3 length is 15 residues. CDR1 and CDR2 from the germline V gene are SGHNT and YYREEE (reference sequence). The CDR3 here is CASSLVGESQETQYF. The CDR3 region has the DNA TGTGCCAGCAGCTTGGTCGGGGAAAGCCAAGAGACCCAGTACTTC.

The chain joins TRBV11-2 to TRBJ1-2, with unresolved D. Trimming shortened V by 5 bases and J by 5 bases, and 12 bases separated the two germline ends. This CDR3 is 13 amino acids long. In germline, CDR1 is SGHAT, CDR2 FQNNGV. Here the CDR3 reads CASSVYREYGYTF. CDR3 DNA sequence: TGTGCCAGCAGCGTATACCGGGAGTATGGCTACACCTTC.

This clone was seen only once. The chain is built from TRBV7-4 and TRBJ1-5, with a possible D match to TRBD1 (6 bases). The CDR3 is 19 amino acids. The V end lost 1 base, the J end lost 2 bases, and 21 bases lay between the germline ends. In germline, CDR1 is SGHVT, CDR2 SQSDAQ. CDR3 in DNA: TGTGCCAGCAGCTTAGTTCGTCCGTCAGGGGAGCGATGCAATCAGCCCCAGCATTTT. It yields the protein CASSLVRPSGERCNQPQHF.

The gene calls are TRBV7-3 and TRBJ2-1, with 9 positions matching TRBD2. CDR3 length: 16 amino acids. CDR1 is SGHTA, CDR2 FQGTGA, per germline. V shed 2 bases, J shed 9 bases, and the junction held 11 bases outside the gene matches. CDR3 nucleotides: TGTGCCAGCAGCTTATTCCGGGGGACTAGCTCTAGTGAGCAGTTCTTC. Translating it yields CASSLFRGTSSSEQFF.

The J gene is TRBJ1-1, the V gene TRBV2, with D uncertain. The CDR3 is made up of 13 amino acids. CDR1 and CDR2 (germline): SNHLY, FYNNEI. Trimming took off 6 bases at V and 1 base at J, with 9 bases between the two ends. CDR3 nucleotide sequence: TGTGCCAGCAGGCATGGAGAGAACACTGAAGCTTTCTTT. Protein product: CASRHGENTEAFF.

V gene TRBV6-1 combines with J gene TRBJ1-5, with D tentatively TRBD1 (5 bases). V was cut by 3 bases and J by 3 bases, with 12 bases left in between. The CDR3 runs 15 residues. Germline CDR1 reads MNHNS; CDR2 reads SASEGT. CDR3 loop: CASSETWGYNQPQHF. In DNA form, the CDR3 reads TGTGCCAGCAGTGAGACCTGGGGCTACAATCAGCCCCAGCATTTT.

This chain joins TRBV20-1 and TRBJ2-1, with a weak D call TRBD1 (6 bases). Trimming removed 3 bases at V and 0 bases at J, with 15 bases between. The CDR3 loop spans 16 amino acids. In germline, CDR1 is DFQATT, CDR2 SNEGSKA (reference sequence). The CDR3 here is CSASRDIWTSYNEQFF. The CDR3 nucleotides read TGCAGTGCTAGTAGGGACATTTGGACCTCCTACAATGAGCAGTTCTTC.

The chain has TRBV6-5 and TRBJ1-1, with D perhaps TRBD1 (6 bases). Germline V lookup: CDR1 MNHEY, CDR2 SVGAGI. The CDR3 is 13 amino acids. The germline V and J ends were trimmed by 6 bases and 2 bases, with 10 bases remaining between them. This chain's CDR3 is CASRRDINTEAFF. The CDR3, as DNA: TGTGCCAGCAGAAGGGACATCAACACTGAAGCTTTCTTT.

The count of this clone is one. Within the sample, other DNA sequences also encode this same CDR3. The V gene is TRBV24-1, the J gene TRBJ1-2, with 10 bases matching TRBD1. From germline, CDR1 is KGHDR and CDR2 SFDVKD. Germline trimming cut 9 bases from V and 7 bases from J; bases unmatched to any gene: 4. The CDR3 spans 12 residues. CDR3 DNA sequence: TGTGCCACCGGGACAGGGGAAGGTGGCTACACCTTC. Translating it yields CATGTGEGGYTF.

The genes are TRBV2 and TRBJ2-1, with 10 bases matching TRBD2. Germline V gene lookup returns CDR1 SNHLY and CDR2 FYNNEI. This CDR3 has 16 amino acids. With V trimmed by 5 bases and J by 0 bases, 4 bases remained unmatched. The CDR3 nucleotides read TGTGCCAGCAGTTGGACTAGCGGAAGCTCCTACAATGAGCAGTTCTTC. Translated: CASSWTSGSSYNEQFF.

The chain carries TRBV7-2 and TRBJ2-5, with D hard to call. Germline CDR1 and CDR2: SGHTA and FQGNSA. V was shortened by 5 bases and J by 4 bases, with 8 bases between the two germline ends. CDR3 length: 12 residues. CDR3: CASSPSLETQYF. CDR3 nucleotide sequence: TGTGCCAGCAGCCCCTCGTTAGAGACCCAGTACTTC.

The gene calls are TRBV28 and TRBJ2-7; 7 bases line up with TRBD1. Losses at the gene ends were 7 bases for V and 0 bases for J; bases not matched to a gene: 12. Looked up from germline, CDR1 is MDHEN and CDR2 is SYDVKM. This CDR3 is 16 amino acids long. The CDR3 protein is CASTKQTGPSSYEQYF. The CDR3 coding sequence is TGTGCCAGCACTAAACAGACAGGGCCGAGCTCCTACGAGCAGTACTTC.

The count of this clone is one. CDR3 residues: CASSEDQSETQYF. CDR3 nucleotide sequence: TGTGCCAGCAGTGAAGACCAGTCCGAGACCCAGTACTTC. The chain employs TRBV2 and TRBJ2-5; D ambiguous. Trimming took off 1 base at V and 5 bases at J, with 8 bases between the two ends. Germline CDR1 SNHLY, CDR2 FYNNEI. This CDR3 has 13 residues.

The J gene is TRBJ2-7, the V gene TRBV4-1; 8 nucleotides line up with TRBD1. CDR1 is MGHRA and CDR2 is YSYEKL in the germline V gene. This CDR3 has 15 residues. The V segment lost 0 bases and the J segment 6 bases; nucleotides outside the gene matches: 7. The CDR3 is CASSQDENRGSEQYF. DNA of the CDR3: TGCGCCAGCAGCCAAGATGAGAACAGGGGGAGCGAGCAGTACTTC.

The CDR3 spells CASSQSGFTDTQYF. CDR3 in DNA: TGTGCCAGCAGCCAATCAGGTTTCACAGATACGCAGTATTTT. The chain has TRBV4-2 and TRBJ2-3; no clear D. Trimming cost V 2 bases and J 2 bases, with 8 bases left between them. This CDR3 spans 14 amino acids. Per germline, CDR1 LGHNA and CDR2 YNFKEQ.

The V gene is TRBV5-5, the J gene TRBJ2-7; 8 nucleotides line up with TRBD1. CDR3 length equals 14 residues. Germline V gene lookup returns CDR1 SGHKS and CDR2 YYEKEE (reference sequence). V dropped 6 bases and J dropped 1; count of bases not matched to a gene: 6. In DNA, the CDR3 is TGTGCCAGCACCTATCGACAGGGGTCCTACGAGCAGTACTTC. It specifies CASTYRQGSYEQYF.

The chain uses TRBV27 and TRBJ2-7; TRBD2 matches 8 bases. Germline values: CDR1 MNHEY, CDR2 SMNVEV (reference sequence). This CDR3 is built from 16 residues. The V gene end was trimmed by 3 bases and the J gene end by 2 bases; junction bases not matched to a gene: 9. The CDR3 DNA is TGTGCCAGCAGTTTTAGTGCGGGAGGAAAGACCTACGAGCAGTACTTC. Residues: CASSFSAGGKTYEQYF.

The genes are TRBV19 and TRBJ2-7; 7 bases are a match to TRBD1. There are 15 residues in the CDR3. Germline V gene sequence: CDR1 LNHDA, CDR2 SQIVND (reference sequence). V trimming: 2 bases; J trimming: 6 bases; junction bases outside the gene matches: 10. The CDR3, as DNA: TGTGCCAGTAGTATACATGACAGGGTGACCTCCGAGCAGTACTTC. Its protein is CASSIHDRVTSEQYF.

The J gene is TRBJ2-5, the V gene TRBV28; a possible D gene is TRBD1 (6 bases). Germline loops: CDR1 MDHEN, CDR2 SYDVKM. V was cut by 8 bases and J by 1 base, with 11 bases left in between. The CDR3 extends over 13 amino acids. CDR3 DNA: TGTGCCAGCCACTTGACAGGCCAAGAGACCCAGTACTTC. This sequence encodes CASHLTGQETQYF.

The rearrangement uses TRBV7-8 and TRBJ2-1; 12 nucleotides align to TRBD1. Unmatched junction bases numbered 9, after V lost 3 bases and J lost 6 bases. Germline CDR1 is SGHVS and CDR2 is FQNEAQ. This CDR3 contains 17 residues. The DNA of the CDR3 is TGTGCCAGCAGCTTGAACAAGGGACAGGGGGCTATCAATGAGCAGTTCTTC. Protein product: CASSLNKGQGAINEQFF.

The rearrangement joins TRBV18 to TRBJ2-3; tentative D call: TRBD1 (6 bases). This CDR3 region has 15 residues. V shed 3 bases and J shed 0 bases, with 10 bases lying between them. Germline V gene data show CDR1 as KGHSH and CDR2 as LQKENI. CDR3: CASSPLQGSTDTQYF. CDR3 coding DNA: TGTGCCAGCTCACCCCTACAGGGAAGCACAGATACGCAGTATTTT.

J is TRBJ1-3 and V is TRBV5-4; TRBD1 aligns across 9 bases. With V trimmed by 0 bases and J by 3 bases, 4 bases remained unmatched. The CDR3 length is 16 residues. The V gene's germline CDR1 is SGHNT and CDR2 YYREEE (reference sequence). CDR3 region: CASSLDRGRDGNTIYF. Written as DNA, the CDR3 is TGTGCCAGCAGCTTGGACAGGGGGCGAGATGGAAACACCATATATTTT.

This chain joins TRBV28 and TRBJ2-5; TRBD1 might be the D (5 bases). The CDR3 totals 14 residues. The V end lost 2 bases, the J end lost 7 bases, and 14 bases lay between the germline ends. The germline V gene encodes CDR1 MDHEN and CDR2 SYDVKM. CDR3 nucleotide sequence: TGTGCCAGCAGTTTAAGGGGCATGTGGGGGACCCAGTACTTC. Its translation: CASSLRGMWGTQYF. Together with reference TRBV28 and TRBJ2-5, the CDR3 gives the full variable domain: DVKVTQSSRYLVKRTGEKVFLECVQDMDHENMFWYRQDPGLGLRLIYFSYDVKMKEKGDIPEGYSVSREKKERFSLILESASTNQTSMYLCASSLRGMWGTQYFGPGTRLLVL.

As to this clone: The identical CDR3 is also encoded by other nucleotide sequences in the sample. This rearrangement joins TRBV19 to TRBJ1-1, with a tentative D call TRBD1 (5 bases). This CDR3 region has 14 residues. V lost 5 bases to trimming and J lost 0 bases, with 10 bases between them. Looked up from germline, CDR1 is LNHDA and CDR2 is SQIVND (reference sequence). The CDR3 is CASSAGPLNTEAFF. CDR3 sequence (DNA): TGTGCCAGTAGTGCGGGACCGTTGAACACTGAAGCTTTCTTT.

V and J are TRBV7-9 and TRBJ2-5; 7 bases are a match to TRBD1. Germline trimming cut 11 bases from V and 2 bases from J; bases unmatched to any gene: 11. The CDR3 extends over 14 amino acids. From germline, CDR1 is SEHNR and CDR2 FQNEAQ (reference sequence). CDR3 bases: TGTGCCCTCCACAGGGGAAACACACAAGAGACCCAGTACTTC. It encodes CALHRGNTQETQYF.

This chain joins TRBV12-3 or TRBV12-4 and TRBJ1-1; the match to TRBD1 covers 10 bases. V lost 4 bases, J lost 7 bases, and 3 bases stayed unmatched. The CDR3 has 13 amino acids. CDR3: CASSSGTGDEAFF. CDR3 in DNA: TGTGCCAGCAGTTCCGGGACAGGGGATGAAGCTTTCTTT.